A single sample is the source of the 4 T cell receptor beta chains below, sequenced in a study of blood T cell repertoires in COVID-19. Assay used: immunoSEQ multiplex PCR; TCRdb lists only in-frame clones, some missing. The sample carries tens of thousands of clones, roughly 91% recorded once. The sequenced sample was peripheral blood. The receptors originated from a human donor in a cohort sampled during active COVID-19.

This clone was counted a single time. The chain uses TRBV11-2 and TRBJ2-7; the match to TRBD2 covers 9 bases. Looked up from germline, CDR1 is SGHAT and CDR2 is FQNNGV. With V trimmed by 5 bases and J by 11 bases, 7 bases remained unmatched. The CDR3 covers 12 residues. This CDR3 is CASSPTSGQKYF. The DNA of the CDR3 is TGTGCCAGCAGCCCGACTAGCGGACAGAAGTACTTC.

This CDR3 reads CASRYRTSGSTDTQYF. In nucleotides, the CDR3 is TGTGCCAGCAGATACCGGACTAGCGGGAGTACAGATACGCAGTATTTT. The V call is TRBV6-5, the J call TRBJ2-3; 13 bases map to TRBD2. V was clipped by 6 bases and J by 3 bases; unmatched bases: 6. CDR1 and CDR2 from the germline V gene are MNHEY and SVGAGI. This CDR3 is 16 amino acids long.

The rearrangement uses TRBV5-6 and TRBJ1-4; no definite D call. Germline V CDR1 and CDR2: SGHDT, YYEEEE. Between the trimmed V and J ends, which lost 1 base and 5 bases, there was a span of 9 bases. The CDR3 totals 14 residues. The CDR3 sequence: CASSLYSPNEKLFF. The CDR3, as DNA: TGTGCCAGCAGCTTGTACAGCCCGAATGAAAAACTGTTTTTT. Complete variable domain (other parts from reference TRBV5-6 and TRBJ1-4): DAGVTQSPTHLIKTRGQQVTLRCSPKSGHDTVSWYQQALGQGPQFIFQYYEEEERQRGNFPDRFSGHQFPNYSSELNVNALLLGDSALYLCASSLYSPNEKLFFGSGTQLSVL.

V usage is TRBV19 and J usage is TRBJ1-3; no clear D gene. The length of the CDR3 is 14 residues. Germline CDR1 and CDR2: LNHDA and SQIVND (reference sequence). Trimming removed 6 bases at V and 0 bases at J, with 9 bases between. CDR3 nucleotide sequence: TGTGCCAGTAGGGAGGCTCACTCTGGAAACACCATATATTTT. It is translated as CASREAHSGNTIYF.